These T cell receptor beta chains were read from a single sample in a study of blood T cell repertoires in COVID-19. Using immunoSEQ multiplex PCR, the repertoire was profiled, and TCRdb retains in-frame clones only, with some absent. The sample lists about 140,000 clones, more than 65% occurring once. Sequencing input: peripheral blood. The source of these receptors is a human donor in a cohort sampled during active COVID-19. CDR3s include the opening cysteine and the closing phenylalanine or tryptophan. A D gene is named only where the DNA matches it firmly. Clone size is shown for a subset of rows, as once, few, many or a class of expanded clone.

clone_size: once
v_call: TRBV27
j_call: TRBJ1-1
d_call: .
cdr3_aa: CASSLSWEGISEAFF
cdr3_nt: TGTGCCAGCAGTTTATCATGGGAGGGGATCTCTGAAGCTTTCTTT

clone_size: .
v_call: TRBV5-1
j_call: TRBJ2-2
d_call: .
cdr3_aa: CASSFGGNTGELFF
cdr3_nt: TGCGCCAGCAGCTTCGGGGGAAACACCGGGGAGCTGTTTTTT

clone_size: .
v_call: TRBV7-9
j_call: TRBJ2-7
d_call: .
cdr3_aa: CASSFSVGEQYF
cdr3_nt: TGTGCCAGCAGCTTTAGCGTGGGCGAGCAGTACTTC

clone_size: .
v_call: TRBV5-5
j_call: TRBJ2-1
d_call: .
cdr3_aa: CASSWAFGNEQFF
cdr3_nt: TGTGCCAGCAGCTGGGCTTTCGGCAATGAGCAGTTCTTC

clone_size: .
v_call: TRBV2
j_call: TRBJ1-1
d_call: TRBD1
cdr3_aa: CASRARTGGAVTEAFF
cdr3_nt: TGTGCCAGCAGAGCGCGGACAGGGGGCGCGGTCACTGAAGCTTTCTTT

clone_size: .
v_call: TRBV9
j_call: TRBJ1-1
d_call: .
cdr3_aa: CASSVVAREAEAFF
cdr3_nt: TGTGCCAGCAGCGTAGTTGCGAGGGAGGCTGAAGCTTTCTTT

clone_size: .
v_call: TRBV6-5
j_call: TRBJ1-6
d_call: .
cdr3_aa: CASSSNRGNSPLHF
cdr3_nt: TGTGCCAGCAGCTCCAACCGGGGTAATTCACCCCTCCACTTT

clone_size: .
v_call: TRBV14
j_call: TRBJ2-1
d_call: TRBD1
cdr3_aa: CASSQRQGRGYNEQFF
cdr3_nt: TGTGCCAGCAGCCAGAGACAGGGAAGGGGCTACAATGAGCAGTTCTTC

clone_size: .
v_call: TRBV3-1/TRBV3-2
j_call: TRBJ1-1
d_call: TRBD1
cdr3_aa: CASSHTGDTEAFF
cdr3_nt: TGTGCCAGCAGTCACACAGGGGATACTGAAGCTTTCTTT

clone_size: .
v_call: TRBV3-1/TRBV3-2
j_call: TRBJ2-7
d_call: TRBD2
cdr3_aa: CASSLLAGGTYEQYF
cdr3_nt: TGTGCCAGCAGCCTGCTAGCGGGGGGTACCTACGAGCAGTACTTC

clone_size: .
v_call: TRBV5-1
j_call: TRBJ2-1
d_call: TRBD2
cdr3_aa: CASSSSPGLAAEQFF
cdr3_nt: TGCGCCAGCAGCAGTTCCCCGGGACTAGCAGCTGAGCAGTTCTTC

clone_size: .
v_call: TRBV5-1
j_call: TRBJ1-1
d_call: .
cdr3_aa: CASSLVAGGNTEAFF
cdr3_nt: TGCGCCAGCAGCTTGGTGGCGGGAGGAAACACTGAAGCTTTCTTT

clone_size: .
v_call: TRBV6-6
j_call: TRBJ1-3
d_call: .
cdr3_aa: CASSYGGGNTIYF
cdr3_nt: TGTGCCAGCAGTTACGGGGGGGGAAACACCATATATTTT

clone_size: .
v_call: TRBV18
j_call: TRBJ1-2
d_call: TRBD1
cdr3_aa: CASSPGQANYGYTF
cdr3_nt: TGTGCCAGCTCACCGGGACAGGCAAACTATGGCTACACCTTC

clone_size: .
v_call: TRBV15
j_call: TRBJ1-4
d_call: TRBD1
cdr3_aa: CAISPGQGKEKLFF
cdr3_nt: TGTGCTATTTCGCCGGGACAGGGTAAAGAAAAACTGTTTTTT

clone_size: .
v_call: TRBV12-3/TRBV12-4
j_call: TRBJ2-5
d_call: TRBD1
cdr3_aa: CASSGTGKETQYF
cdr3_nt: TGTGCCAGCAGTGGGACAGGGAAAGAGACCCAGTACTTC

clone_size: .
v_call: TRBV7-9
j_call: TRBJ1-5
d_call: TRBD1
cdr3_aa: CASSLSDRGIDSNQPQHF
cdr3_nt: TGTGCCAGCAGCCTGTCGGACAGGGGGATCGATAGCAATCAGCCCCAGCATTTT

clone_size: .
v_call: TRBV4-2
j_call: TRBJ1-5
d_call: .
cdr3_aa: CASSQERGYSNQPQHF
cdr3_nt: TGTGCCAGCAGCCAAGAAAGAGGTTATAGCAATCAGCCCCAGCATTTT

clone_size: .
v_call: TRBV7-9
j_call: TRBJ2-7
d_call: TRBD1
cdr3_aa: CASSLGGTGGEQYF
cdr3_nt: TGTGCCAGCAGCTTAGGAGGGACAGGGGGAGAGCAGTACTTC